The source of this TCR beta chain is a study of T cells after posttransplantation cyclophosphamide. V lost 2 bases to trimming and J lost 4 bases; unmatched junction nucleotides: 11. The CDR3 consists of 18 residues. Germline assignment: CDR1 SGHDT and CDR2 YYEEEE. Only in-frame clones appear in the TCRdb table, and some are missing; sequencing was by immunoSEQ multiplex PCR. The sample contains tens of thousands of clones, none of them singletons. As for this clone: Antigen unknown.

The study's findings and limits: Later post-transplant blood repertoires were often dominated by donor CD8+ memory clones. Blood and skin or GI T cell repertoires showed limited TRB overlap. TRB clonality was highly associated with recipient CMV seropositivity and reactivation.

The sequenced material came from PBMCs. The clonotype was recovered from a middle-aged man in good health, CMV-negative, and a related stem cell transplant donor. The rearrangement uses TRBV5-6 and TRBJ2-1; 11 bases are shared with TRBD2. CDR3 DNA sequence: TGTGCCAGCAGCTTATGGCTAGCGGGAGGAAAGGTTTACAATGAGCAGTTCTTC. Translation gives CASSLWLAGGKVYNEQFF.